These T cell receptor beta chains were read from a single sample in a study of siplizumab effects on memory and regulatory T cells. Sequenced by immunoSEQ multiplex PCR; TCRdb stores in-frame clones only, minus some. This sample carries over 100,000 clones, about 90% of them seen once, and the ten largest clones take about 0.78%. The sample consisted of Tregs sorted from blood. Every receptor here comes from a human donor in good health. The CDR3 runs from the conserved cysteine through the conserved F or W. Each record gives: J gene, clone size, V gene, D gene, CDR3 DNA, CDR3 protein. A D gene is named only where the DNA matches it firmly. Clone size appears in some rows only: once, few, many, or a class for an expanded clone.

j_call: TRBJ1-6; clone_size: -; v_call: TRBV7-9; d_call: TRBD1; cdr3_nt: TGTGCCAGCAGCCCCCTCGGGACAGGGGTCTTTAATTCACCCCTCCACTTT; cdr3_aa: CASSPLGTGVFNSPLHF
j_call: TRBJ2-2; clone_size: -; v_call: TRBV6-5; d_call: -; cdr3_nt: TGTGCCAGCAGTTGGTCTAGGGGCACCGGGGAGCTGTTTTTT; cdr3_aa: CASSWSRGTGELFF
j_call: TRBJ1-1; clone_size: -; v_call: TRBV29-1; d_call: -; cdr3_nt: TGCAGCGTTGATCGCGGGGAGAACACTGAAGCTTTCTTT; cdr3_aa: CSVDRGENTEAFF
j_call: TRBJ2-5; clone_size: -; v_call: TRBV9; d_call: TRBD2; cdr3_nt: TGTGCCAGCAGCGTAGGGGCTAGCGGGGGGACAGAGACCCAGTACTTC; cdr3_aa: CASSVGASGGTETQYF
j_call: TRBJ1-2; clone_size: -; v_call: TRBV6-1; d_call: -; cdr3_nt: TGTGCCAGCAGCGCAGAGTATCGCTATGGCTACACCTTC; cdr3_aa: CASSAEYRYGYTF
j_call: TRBJ1-4; clone_size: once; v_call: TRBV29-1; d_call: -; cdr3_nt: TGCAGCGTTGGGCAGGGGAATGAAAAACTGTTTTTT; cdr3_aa: CSVGQGNEKLFF
j_call: TRBJ2-1; clone_size: -; v_call: TRBV11-2; d_call: -; cdr3_nt: TGTGCCAGCAGCTTTAGCAGGATAAATAATGAGCAGTTCTTC; cdr3_aa: CASSFSRINNEQFF
j_call: TRBJ1-5; clone_size: once; v_call: TRBV7-8; d_call: -; cdr3_nt: TGTGCCAGCAGCTTAGATTACAGAAACAATCAGCCCCAGCATTTT; cdr3_aa: CASSLDYRNNQPQHF
j_call: TRBJ1-3; clone_size: -; v_call: TRBV9; d_call: TRBD1; cdr3_nt: TGTGCCAGCAGCGTAGAGGCTAGGACAGGGGTTTCTGGAAACACCATATATTTT; cdr3_aa: CASSVEARTGVSGNTIYF
j_call: TRBJ2-7; clone_size: -; v_call: TRBV6-5; d_call: TRBD2; cdr3_nt: TGTGCCAGCAGCCGCCGGGGGGGTGAATCCTACGAGCAGTACTTC; cdr3_aa: CASSRRGGESYEQYF
j_call: TRBJ1-4; clone_size: -; v_call: TRBV4-2; d_call: -; cdr3_nt: TGTGCCAGCAGCCCCAGGGAAAGAAGAGGTGAAAAACTGTTTTTT; cdr3_aa: CASSPRERRGEKLFF
j_call: TRBJ2-2; clone_size: -; v_call: TRBV10-1; d_call: TRBD1; cdr3_nt: TGCGCCAGCAGTGCTTCTCGGGACAGGGGGAGAACCGGGGAGCTGTTTTTT; cdr3_aa: CASSASRDRGRTGELFF
j_call: TRBJ1-1; clone_size: -; v_call: TRBV29-1; d_call: -; cdr3_nt: TGCAGCGTTGAATTGGGGGTGAACACTGAAGCTTTCTTT; cdr3_aa: CSVELGVNTEAFF
j_call: TRBJ2-1; clone_size: -; v_call: TRBV5-1; d_call: -; cdr3_nt: TGCGCCAGCAGAGGAGCTTACAATGAGCAGTTCTTC; cdr3_aa: CASRGAYNEQFF
j_call: TRBJ2-5; clone_size: few; v_call: TRBV19; d_call: -; cdr3_nt: TGTGCCAGTAGTATAAAGGGGGGCAGGCTGGAGACCCAGTACTTC; cdr3_aa: CASSIKGGRLETQYF
j_call: TRBJ2-6; clone_size: -; v_call: TRBV5-1; d_call: -; cdr3_nt: TGCGCCAGCAACCGTTCACCTCTACTCTCTGGGGCCAACGTCCTGACTTTC; cdr3_aa: CASNRSPLLSGANVLTF
j_call: TRBJ2-3; clone_size: -; v_call: TRBV7-7; d_call: -; cdr3_nt: TGTGCTAGCAGCTTAGGGGGGAGGGAGACAGATACGCAGTATTTT; cdr3_aa: CASSLGGRETDTQYF
j_call: TRBJ2-1; clone_size: -; v_call: TRBV2; d_call: TRBD2; cdr3_nt: TGTGCCAGCAGTCCGAGCGGGAGGGGTTGGGGAAATGAGCAGTTCTTC; cdr3_aa: CASSPSGRGWGNEQFF
j_call: TRBJ1-4; clone_size: -; v_call: TRBV19; d_call: -; cdr3_nt: TGTGCCAGTACGAGACAGGCCCGAGTTGAAAAACTGTTTTTT; cdr3_aa: CASTRQARVEKLFF
j_call: TRBJ1-5; clone_size: -; v_call: TRBV6-6; d_call: -; cdr3_nt: TGTGCCAGCAGCCAACTTGGTGTAAATCAGCCCCAGCATTTT; cdr3_aa: CASSQLGVNQPQHF
j_call: TRBJ1-2; clone_size: -; v_call: TRBV9; d_call: -; cdr3_nt: TGTGCCAGCAGCGTAGCTCGGGCCTTAAACTATGGCTACACCTTC; cdr3_aa: CASSVARALNYGYTF
j_call: TRBJ2-7; clone_size: once; v_call: TRBV5-5; d_call: TRBD1; cdr3_nt: TGTGCCAGCGCCTGGGACAGTCTATACGAGCAGTACTTC; cdr3_aa: CASAWDSLYEQYF
j_call: TRBJ2-5; clone_size: -; v_call: TRBV5-1; d_call: -; cdr3_nt: TGCGCCAGCAGCTTGCGGGGCTACGAGACCCAGTACTTC; cdr3_aa: CASSLRGYETQYF
j_call: TRBJ1-2; clone_size: -; v_call: TRBV19; d_call: -; cdr3_nt: TGTGGAGCAGGGCACTATGGCTACACCTTC; cdr3_aa: CGAGHYGYTF
j_call: TRBJ2-7; clone_size: -; v_call: TRBV15; d_call: -; cdr3_nt: TGTGCCACCAGCAGAGATGTGGGGCACGAGCAGTACTTC; cdr3_aa: CATSRDVGHEQYF
j_call: TRBJ2-7; clone_size: -; v_call: TRBV11-2; d_call: -; cdr3_nt: TGTGCCAGCAGCCGTCTATACGAGCAGTACTTC; cdr3_aa: CASSRLYEQYF
j_call: TRBJ2-7; clone_size: -; v_call: TRBV7-2; d_call: TRBD2; cdr3_nt: TGTGCCAGCAGCTTAGCGTGGGGACTAGCTTACGAGCAGTACTTC; cdr3_aa: CASSLAWGLAYEQYF
j_call: TRBJ2-3; clone_size: -; v_call: TRBV2; d_call: -; cdr3_nt: TGTGCCAGCAGTGACACGAGGGCCGCAGATACGCAGTATTTT; cdr3_aa: CASSDTRAADTQYF
j_call: TRBJ2-1; clone_size: -; v_call: TRBV5-1; d_call: -; cdr3_nt: TGCGCCAGCAGCTTGGGACGGACTGAATACAATGAGCAGTTCTTC; cdr3_aa: CASSLGRTEYNEQFF
j_call: TRBJ1-2; clone_size: -; v_call: TRBV29-1; d_call: -; cdr3_nt: TGCAGCGTTGTACCGGGACCCAACTATGGCTACACCTTC; cdr3_aa: CSVVPGPNYGYTF
j_call: TRBJ1-4; clone_size: -; v_call: TRBV9; d_call: -; cdr3_nt: TGTGCCAGCAGCGAGGGCAGACGGGGTCTTGATGAAAAACTGTTTTTT; cdr3_aa: CASSEGRRGLDEKLFF
j_call: TRBJ2-7; clone_size: -; v_call: TRBV6-5; d_call: -; cdr3_nt: TGTGCCAGCAGTGAAGGAGGGGGCACCTACGAGCAGTACTTC; cdr3_aa: CASSEGGGTYEQYF
j_call: TRBJ1-1; clone_size: -; v_call: TRBV6-1; d_call: -; cdr3_nt: TGTGCCAGCAGTGACGTTGTGGGGGCTGAAGCTTTCTTT; cdr3_aa: CASSDVVGAEAFF
j_call: TRBJ1-5; clone_size: few; v_call: TRBV28; d_call: -; cdr3_nt: TGTGCCAGCAGTTCCCCCGGAGGGGGGGCGAGGGGCAATCAGCCCCAGCATTTT; cdr3_aa: CASSSPGGGARGNQPQHF
j_call: TRBJ2-3; clone_size: few; v_call: TRBV5-1; d_call: -; cdr3_nt: TGCGCCAGCACTCCCTCGTCCCGAAACGCAGATACGCAGTATTTT; cdr3_aa: CASTPSSRNADTQYF
j_call: TRBJ1-1; clone_size: -; v_call: TRBV15; d_call: -; cdr3_nt: TGTGCCACCAGCAGAGATCGTGAGGGCCTTGAAGCTTTCTTT; cdr3_aa: CATSRDREGLEAFF
j_call: TRBJ1-5; clone_size: -; v_call: TRBV2; d_call: TRBD1; cdr3_nt: TGTGCCAGCAGTAAGAACAGGGGGCGCGTTACTCAGCCCCAGCATTTT; cdr3_aa: CASSKNRGRVTQPQHF
j_call: TRBJ1-2; clone_size: few; v_call: TRBV6-5; d_call: -; cdr3_nt: TGTGCCAGCAAACGGCGCGGGATTGACTATGGCTACACCTTC; cdr3_aa: CASKRRGIDYGYTF
j_call: TRBJ1-5; clone_size: -; v_call: TRBV6-5; d_call: -; cdr3_nt: TGTGCCAGCAGCCCAAGTTACAATCAGCCCCAGCATTTT; cdr3_aa: CASSPSYNQPQHF
j_call: TRBJ2-7; clone_size: -; v_call: TRBV5-1; d_call: TRBD1; cdr3_nt: TGCGCCAGCAGCCTTCGGGACAGGGGTAGCCACGAGCAGTACTTC; cdr3_aa: CASSLRDRGSHEQYF
j_call: TRBJ2-3; clone_size: -; v_call: TRBV11-3; d_call: TRBD2; cdr3_nt: TGTGCCAGCAGCCCTGGGACTAGCGGGTTCGATACGCAGTATTTT; cdr3_aa: CASSPGTSGFDTQYF
j_call: TRBJ2-7; clone_size: -; v_call: TRBV11-2; d_call: -; cdr3_nt: TGTGCCAGCAGCTTATCCTACCTCTACGAGCAGTACTTC; cdr3_aa: CASSLSYLYEQYF
j_call: TRBJ2-3; clone_size: -; v_call: TRBV5-1; d_call: -; cdr3_nt: TGCGCCAGCAGCTGGCAGGGGCTAGATACGCAGTATTTT; cdr3_aa: CASSWQGLDTQYF
j_call: TRBJ2-5; clone_size: -; v_call: TRBV2; d_call: -; cdr3_nt: TGTGCCAGCAGTGGGGCAGGCCGAGAGACCCAGTACTTC; cdr3_aa: CASSGAGRETQYF
j_call: TRBJ2-1; clone_size: -; v_call: TRBV5-5; d_call: TRBD2; cdr3_nt: TGTGCCAGCAGCCAAATTAGCGGGAGGGCCGACAATGAGCAGTTCTTC; cdr3_aa: CASSQISGRADNEQFF
j_call: TRBJ2-6; clone_size: -; v_call: TRBV5-1; d_call: -; cdr3_nt: TGCGCCAGCAGCCCCCCGGACAGTTCTGGGGCCAACGTCCTGACTTTC; cdr3_aa: CASSPPDSSGANVLTF